The TCR beta chain described here comes from a study of patients and donors after allogeneic stem cell transplantation. Via MiXCR, TCRdb re-called the RT-PCR reads, giving one row per CDR3 protein. The profile shows roughly 880,000 distinct CDR3 sequences, 15% to 20% of them singletons. Germline V gene sequence: CDR1 MNHNS, CDR2 SASEGT. The length of the CDR3 is 11 residues. V gave up 4 bases and J gave up 15 bases; unmatched junction bases: 5. This TCR derives from a human donor who was either an allogeneic HSCT recipient or a stem cell or donor lymphocyte infusion donor (not recorded which). It is not recorded whose cells these are; they may come from a transplant donor. V gene TRBV6-1 combines with J gene TRBJ2-2, with 7 bases lining up with TRBD2. Sequences were obtained from blood, either unsorted or a sorted T cell fraction (not recorded which). CDR3 in DNA: TGTGCCAGCAGTGTGGGAGGGAGGGTGTTTTTT. Its protein is CASSVGGRVFF.